Described below is a single T cell receptor beta chain sequence and its context. A multiplex PCR was run with 60 Vbeta primers and 13 Jbeta primers. Sequenced by immunoSEQ multiplex PCR; TCRdb stores in-frame clones only, minus some. In total, the table holds 40,000 or so clones. The record originates from a study of cytomegalovirus exposure and HLA in healthy donors. The CDR3 extends over 15 amino acids. Looked up from germline, CDR1 is MNHNS and CDR2 is SASEGT. V lost 2 bases and J lost 5; bases outside the gene matches: 4. The source material was PBMCs. The TCR sequence derives from a male donor in good health and CMV-seronegative. The V gene is TRBV6-1, the J gene TRBJ2-5; 11 bases agree with TRBD2. The CDR3 DNA follows: TGTGCCAGCAGTGAAAATAGCGGGGGGGCGGAGACCCAGTACTTC. Translation gives CASSENSGGAETQYF.